This T cell receptor beta chain is drawn from a study of blood T cell repertoires in COVID-19. Background on the study: Acute-phase and convalescent COVID-19 samples originated in the United States, Italy and Spain.

The CDR3 length is 22 residues. Per the study methods: Estimation of nucleated cell counts relied on the amplification of reference gene primers. Libraries were prepared by immunoSEQ multiplex PCR; TCRdb keeps only in-frame clonotypes and omits some of them. V, J and clone size reflect that table, while D and trimming were determined from the DNA. In the table there are around 81,000 clones, approximately 86% of which are singletons. The chain couples TRBV12-2 to TRBJ1-4; TRBD1, the D gene given by the table, was not confirmed from the DNA. TRBV12-2 is labeled a pseudogene. Sequencing was performed on peripheral blood. This TCR came from a woman in her sixties with acute or convalescent COVID-19. The CDR3 loop is CASRPPRRRTGNLTTAGEKLFF. Here the CDR3 DNA reads TGTGCAAGTCGCCCCCCACGAAGGAGAACAGGGAACTTAACTACGGCCGGTGAAAAACTGTTTTTT.